This is a list of T cell receptor beta chains from one sample in a study of cytomegalovirus exposure and HLA in healthy donors. The method was immunoSEQ multiplex PCR; TCRdb's version includes in-frame clones alone and lacks a portion of them. Of some 30,000 clones listed, around 84% are singletons. The sequenced material came from PBMCs. All receptors come from a woman under 30 in good health and CMV-seronegative. CDR3s include the opening cysteine and the closing phenylalanine or tryptophan. The D gene is left open where the match is weak.

CDR3 protein: CASSLNGGVGTDTQYF
V gene: TRBV4-3
CDR3 length: 16
D gene: TRBD2

CDR3 protein: CASSLVGSSYNEQFF
V gene: TRBV5-6
CDR3 length: 15
D gene: .

CDR3 protein: CASSRGDSRDYGYTF
V gene: TRBV18
CDR3 length: 15
D gene: TRBD1

CDR3 protein: CASSRSSSVDTQYF
V gene: TRBV5-4
CDR3 length: 14
D gene: .

CDR3 protein: CASSVLGQGGDNTIYF
V gene: TRBV11-1
CDR3 length: 16
D gene: .

CDR3 protein: CASSTSARQGAFF
V gene: TRBV19
CDR3 length: 13
D gene: TRBD1

CDR3 protein: CASSLGVGTGSDTQYF
V gene: TRBV5-1
CDR3 length: 16
D gene: TRBD1

CDR3 protein: CASSYSAGEGETQYF
V gene: TRBV6-5
CDR3 length: 15
D gene: TRBD2

CDR3 protein: CASSPAGVTNTEAFF
V gene: TRBV28
CDR3 length: 15
D gene: .

CDR3 protein: CASSLQGGEKLFF
V gene: TRBV5-4
CDR3 length: 13
D gene: .

CDR3 protein: CASSFSSDTQYF
V gene: TRBV5-6
CDR3 length: 12
D gene: .

CDR3 protein: CASSFKTGTNTGELFF
V gene: TRBV7-2
CDR3 length: 16
D gene: .

CDR3 protein: CASEGVYQETQYF
V gene: TRBV2
CDR3 length: 13
D gene: .

CDR3 protein: CASSTAGGSYNEQFF
V gene: TRBV6-4
CDR3 length: 15
D gene: TRBD2

CDR3 protein: CASSLQGNEQFF
V gene: TRBV6-5
CDR3 length: 12
D gene: .

CDR3 protein: CASSLGTGLVTDTQYF
V gene: TRBV13
CDR3 length: 16
D gene: TRBD1

CDR3 protein: CASSQDRGPGYGYPF
V gene: TRBV4-2
CDR3 length: 15
D gene: TRBD1

CDR3 protein: CASSEASGSRGETQYF
V gene: TRBV6-1
CDR3 length: 16
D gene: .

CDR3 protein: CASSPAGYGGYTF
V gene: TRBV18
CDR3 length: 13
D gene: .

CDR3 protein: CASSPGGTDTQYF
V gene: TRBV6-5
CDR3 length: 13
D gene: TRBD2

CDR3 protein: CASSLNGDYGYPF
V gene: TRBV27
CDR3 length: 13
D gene: .

CDR3 protein: CASSYRQGNSPLHF
V gene: TRBV7-8
CDR3 length: 14
D gene: TRBD1

CDR3 protein: CASSAGTSGGDTQYF
V gene: TRBV6-4
CDR3 length: 15
D gene: TRBD2

CDR3 protein: CASSLEGGGYTF
V gene: TRBV7-9
CDR3 length: 12
D gene: .

CDR3 protein: CASSEPGFSGNSPLHF
V gene: TRBV25-1
CDR3 length: 16
D gene: .

CDR3 protein: CASSSQTSGRGSYEQYF
V gene: TRBV28
CDR3 length: 17
D gene: TRBD2

CDR3 protein: CASSLFSELAMYNEQFF
V gene: TRBV28
CDR3 length: 17
D gene: .

CDR3 protein: CASSLDRAGNTIYF
V gene: TRBV5-4
CDR3 length: 14
D gene: .

CDR3 protein: CSVKHRPGRRGF
V gene: TRBV29-1
CDR3 length: 12
D gene: .

CDR3 protein: CASSARPGLPTDEQFF
V gene: TRBV9
CDR3 length: 16
D gene: TRBD2

CDR3 protein: CASSTGTYEQYF
V gene: TRBV28
CDR3 length: 12
D gene: .

CDR3 protein: CASRPAGLAGGTQYF
V gene: TRBV7-2
CDR3 length: 15
D gene: TRBD2

CDR3 protein: CASSIVADRPQHF
V gene: TRBV19
CDR3 length: 13
D gene: .

CDR3 protein: CASSVQGLGSYEQYF
V gene: TRBV7-8
CDR3 length: 15
D gene: .

CDR3 protein: CASSKGEGGTNGYTF
V gene: TRBV21-1
CDR3 length: 15
D gene: .

CDR3 protein: CASSLVGTEQYF
V gene: TRBV7-9
CDR3 length: 12
D gene: .

CDR3 protein: CASSQGAETEAFF
V gene: TRBV19
CDR3 length: 13
D gene: TRBD1

CDR3 protein: CASSPDRLEQFF
V gene: TRBV4-1
CDR3 length: 12
D gene: .

CDR3 protein: CASSKDRFNQPQNF
V gene: TRBV7-2
CDR3 length: 14
D gene: .

CDR3 protein: CASSFPGGGPFF
V gene: TRBV27
CDR3 length: 12
D gene: TRBD2

CDR3 protein: CAWSGQGRATDTQYF
V gene: TRBV30
CDR3 length: 15
D gene: TRBD1

CDR3 protein: CASSLVASEQYF
V gene: TRBV11-2
CDR3 length: 12
D gene: .

CDR3 protein: CASSRGEGPYEQYF
V gene: TRBV18
CDR3 length: 14
D gene: TRBD2

CDR3 protein: CASSQDTGKVYGYTF
V gene: TRBV4-3
CDR3 length: 15
D gene: .

CDR3 protein: CASSRGHMNTEAFF
V gene: TRBV28
CDR3 length: 14
D gene: .